One and the same sample provided the 4 T cell receptor beta chains below, sequenced in a study of shared clonotypes between healthy human individuals. Naivety among CD8 cells was defined by CD45RO negativity and positive CCR7 selection, thereby excluding terminally differentiated effector memory CD45RA+ cells. Using immunoSEQ multiplex PCR, the repertoire was profiled, and TCRdb retains in-frame clones only, with some absent. Among over 2 million clones listed, roughly 95% were seen once. The material sequenced was naive CD8+ T cells sorted from blood. The receptors derive from a man between 18 and 35 years old in good health.

The chain recombines TRBV25-1 with TRBJ2-1, with D perhaps TRBD1 or TRBD2 (6 bases each). This CDR3 contains 17 residues. V was cut by 2 bases and J by 10 bases, with 24 bases left in between. The germline CDR1 and CDR2 sequences are MGHDK and SYGVNS. The CDR3 reads CASSEATSIGGTEEQFF. The CDR3, as DNA: TGTGCCAGCAGTGAAGCCACCTCCATAGGGGGGACTGAGGAGCAGTTCTTC.

V gene TRBV23-1 combines with J gene TRBJ1-4, with D possibly being TRBD1 (5 bases). TRBV23-1 is classed as an ORF, of uncertain function. The CDR3 extends over 15 amino acids. Trimming cost V 8 bases and J 0 bases, with 13 bases left between them. DNA for the CDR3: TGCGCCAGCTCAGCTCAGGGTTCAACTAATGAAAAACTGTTTTTT. This gives the protein CASSAQGSTNEKLFF.

The chain recombines TRBV4-1 with TRBJ2-7, with 7 bases aligning to TRBD1. There are 12 residues in the CDR3. The germline CDR1 and CDR2 sequences are MGHRA and YSYEKL. Trimming at V came to 3 bases and at J to 6 bases, leaving 2 bases not matched to a gene. CDR3: CASSHRTGEQYF. CDR3 sequence (DNA): TGCGCCAGCAGCCATCGGACAGGCGAGCAGTACTTC.

The chain links TRBV12-5 to TRBJ1-2, with 10 bases aligning to TRBD1. CDR1 and CDR2 from the germline V gene are LGHNT and FRNRAP. J lost 6 bases, V lost 6 bases, and 4 bases had no gene match. This CDR3 is 13 amino acids long. For the CDR3, the DNA is TGTGCTAGTGGCTTGACAGGGGGCCATGGCTACACCTTC. Its protein product is CASGLTGGHGYTF.